The 31 T cell receptor beta chains listed next were all sequenced from one sample in a study of early T cells in non-severe SARS-CoV-2 infection. A single record per CDR3 protein comes from TCRdb applying MiXCR to the 5' RACE reads. The sample has 55,000 to 70,000 distinct CDR3 sequences, roughly 5.3% seen once. The sequenced material came from whole blood. The receptors were gathered from an adult who was a healthcare worker with PCR-confirmed SARS-CoV-2 infection or an uninfected control (not recorded which).

The table lists this clonotype with many counts. Written as DNA, the CDR3 is TGTGCCAGCAGCTCAATCAAGGAGCGGGGGGGCCTCAATGAGCAGTTCTTC. This translates into CASSSIKERGGLNEQFF. This rearrangement joins TRBV7-9 to TRBJ2-1; TRBD2 matches 10 bases. From germline, CDR1 is SEHNR and CDR2 FQNEAQ (reference sequence). CDR3 length equals 17 residues. V dropped 4 bases and J dropped 6; count of bases not matched to a gene: 12.

The chain employs TRBV7-2 and TRBJ1-1, with TRBD1 matching over 7 bases. J gave up 3 bases and V 5 bases, and 9 bases lay outside the gene matches. CDR3 length equals 15 residues. In germline, CDR1 is SGHTA, CDR2 FQGNSA. DNA for the CDR3: TGTGCCAGCAGCCAGAGACAGGGTCTTCACACTGAAGCTTTCTTT. Its protein is CASSQRQGLHTEAFF.

This clonotype was detected ten times or more. V and J are TRBV19 and TRBJ1-5; TRBD1 is a possible D gene (5 bases). The CDR3 sequence is 15 residues long. The germline V and J ends were trimmed by 5 bases and 0 bases, with 11 bases remaining between them. The germline V gene has CDR1 LNHDA and CDR2 SQIVND (reference sequence). The CDR3 DNA is TGTGCCAGTAGTCTGGGGCGGAATAGCAATCAGCCCCAGCATTTT. Translated, it gives CASSLGRNSNQPQHF.

The V and J genes are TRBV5-1 and TRBJ2-1; D not resolved. Per germline, CDR1 SGHRS and CDR2 YFSETQ. Trimming took off 4 bases at V and 6 bases at J, with 11 bases between the two ends. There are 13 residues in the CDR3. The CDR3 DNA sequence: TGCGCCAGCAGCCCCGTTGTCGCCAATGAGCAGTTCTTC. Translating it yields CASSPVVANEQFF.

In this sample, this clonotype turned up a few times. The V and J genes are TRBV20-1 and TRBJ2-5; 8 nucleotides agree with TRBD2. V shed 3 bases and J 2 bases; nucleotides not matched to a gene: 5. Germline values: CDR1 DFQATT, CDR2 SNEGSKA (reference sequence). The CDR3 totals 14 residues. As DNA, the CDR3 is TGCAGTGCTAGCGGGGGGGCCCAACAAGAGACCCAGTACTTC. Translating it yields CSASGGAQQETQYF.

This clonotype was detected ten times or more. The V call is TRBV11-2, the J call TRBJ2-1; 7 bases align to TRBD2. This CDR3 region has 16 residues. Per germline, CDR1 SGHAT and CDR2 FQNNGV. V was pared by 3 bases and J by 10 bases, with 15 bases of the junction left unmatched. In DNA form, the CDR3 reads TGTGCCAGCAGCTTGGAGCCCCCCAAGACTAGCTCAGAGCAGTTCTTC. This gives the protein CASSLEPPKTSSEQFF.

The sample holds many counts of this clonotype. The chain couples TRBV7-2 to TRBJ2-7; 10 bases fit TRBD1. V lost 1 base and J lost 5; bases outside the gene matches: 11. From germline, CDR1 is SGHTA and CDR2 FQGNSA. The CDR3 runs 17 residues. The CDR3: CASSLVGQGVGLNEQYF. In DNA form, the CDR3 reads TGTGCCAGCAGCTTAGTCGGACAGGGGGTCGGTCTCAACGAGCAGTACTTC.

The chain uses TRBV4-3 and TRBJ2-3, with TRBD2 matching over 13 bases. With V trimmed by 4 bases and J by 1 base, 11 bases remained unmatched. Germline V gene lookup returns CDR1 LGHNA and CDR2 YSLEER. This CDR3 has 19 amino acids. This chain's CDR3 is CASSPVGTSGGVGTDTQYF. CDR3 DNA sequence: TGCGCCAGCAGCCCAGTAGGAACTAGCGGGGGGGTGGGCACAGATACGCAGTATTTT.

This clonotype was observed many times. This sequence joins TRBV27 and TRBJ1-2; a weak D match, TRBD1 (6 bases). Per the germline V gene, CDR1 is MNHEY and CDR2 is SMNVEV (reference sequence). V dropped 6 bases and J dropped 6 bases, with 14 bases sitting between them. The length of the CDR3 is 13 residues. CDR3: CASRGTKRDGYTF. CDR3 bases: TGTGCCAGCAGGGGGACAAAGAGGGATGGCTACACCTTC.

Concerning this clonotype: This could be a read error, since a much larger clone is one nucleotide away. The chain links TRBV9 to TRBJ2-2; TRBD2 agrees at 7 bases. Germline trimming cut 2 bases from V and 3 bases from J; bases unmatched to any gene: 4. Looked up from germline, CDR1 is SGDLS and CDR2 is YYNGEE. There are 15 residues in the CDR3. The chain's CDR3 is CASSVLAEDTGELFF. The CDR3 DNA follows: TGTGCCAGCAGCGTTCTAGCGGAAGACACCGGGGAGCTGTTTTTT.

Comments on this clonotype: A read error is possible here, since a much larger clone lies one base away. This chain links TRBV4-1 with TRBJ1-2; 7 positions agree with TRBD1. CDR3 size: 15 residues. Trimming took 5 bases from V and 7 from J; bases not matched to a gene: 13. Germline V lookup: CDR1 MGHRA, CDR2 YSYEKL. The CDR3 sequence is CASSSQTGRICGYTF. The CDR3 bases are TGCGCCAGCAGCTCACAGACAGGGAGGATCTGTGGCTACACCTTC.

There are many counts of this clonotype. This chain links TRBV30 with TRBJ2-7; the D gene is possibly TRBD2 (7 bases). The CDR3 sequence is 14 residues long. From germline, CDR1 is GTSNPN and CDR2 SVGIG (reference sequence). V was pared by 6 bases and J by 3 bases, with 18 bases between. DNA of the CDR3: TGTGCCTGCCGGAGGGGGGAGGGTTTCTACGAGCAGTACTTC. Translation: CACRRGEGFYEQYF.

Only a few counts were recorded for this clonotype. The chain is built from TRBV5-6 and TRBJ1-2; a weak D match, TRBD1 (5 bases). This CDR3 has 15 residues. The germline CDR1 and CDR2 sequences are SGHDT and YYEEEE. The V end lost 2 bases, the J end lost 6 bases, and 17 bases lay between the germline ends. The CDR3 here is CASSFERLIGDGYTF. The CDR3 DNA reads TGTGCCAGCAGCTTTGAGAGGCTAATAGGGGATGGCTACACCTTC.

The chain employs TRBV5-1 and TRBJ2-7; unclear D gene. V was trimmed by 3 bases and J by 4 bases, leaving 17 bases between them. The CDR3 contains 15 residues. Germline-derived CDR1 and CDR2 are SGHRS and YFSETQ. CDR3: CASSSGRSAVYEQYF. The CDR3 DNA reads TGCGCCAGCAGCTCAGGACGGAGCGCAGTTTACGAGCAGTACTTC.

This clonotype appeared many times. The genes are TRBV6-2 or TRBV6-3 and TRBJ2-4; 10 nucleotides align to TRBD1. V shed 6 bases and J 0 bases; nucleotides not matched to a gene: 8. Germline values: CDR1 MNHEY, CDR2 SVGEGT. The CDR3 consists of 17 residues. As DNA, the CDR3 is TGTGCCAGCAGCTGGCGGGACAGGGGACTAGCCAAAAACATTCAGTACTTC. Translated: CASSWRDRGLAKNIQYF.

The chain joins TRBV10-3 to TRBJ1-1, with 7 bases that match TRBD1. The germline CDR1 and CDR2 sequences are ENHRY and SYGVKD. The CDR3 is 14 residues long. The J segment lost 4 bases and the V segment lost 7 bases, leaving 9 bases of the junction unmatched. The CDR3 loop reads CAITLGGAGTEAFF. CDR3 nucleotides: TGTGCCATCACCCTAGGGGGCGCAGGCACTGAAGCTTTCTTT.

Many counts were recorded for this clonotype. The chain has TRBV12-2 and TRBJ2-1; TRBD2 is taken as the D call from the table, unchecked against the DNA. TRBV12-2 is shown as a pseudogene. The CDR3 is made up of 16 amino acids. The CDR3: CASRFIRTSGRDEQFF. In DNA form, the CDR3 reads TGTGCAAGTCGCTTTATCAGGACTAGCGGGAGGGATGAGCAGTTCTTC.

This clonotype was observed many times. The gene calls are TRBV29-1 and TRBJ2-1, with 8 bases identical to TRBD1. The germline V gene has CDR1 SQVTM and CDR2 ANQGSEA. V trimming: 4 bases; J trimming: 3 bases; junction bases outside the gene matches: 5. The CDR3 is 14 amino acids. The CDR3 sequence is CSVGGGTGYNEQFF. The CDR3 nucleotides read TGCAGCGTTGGGGGCGGGACAGGCTACAATGAGCAGTTCTTC.

There are many counts of this clonotype. This chain joins TRBV5-1 and TRBJ1-6; the D is unclear. Per germline, CDR1 SGHRS and CDR2 YFSETQ. The CDR3 has 14 amino acids. V was pared by 2 bases and J by 7 bases, with 10 bases between. CDR3 amino acids: CASSLEQKNSPLHF. The CDR3 DNA is TGCGCCAGCAGCTTAGAACAGAAGAATTCACCCCTCCACTTT.

The chain employs TRBV6-2 or TRBV6-3 and TRBJ2-3, with TRBD1 as a possible D gene (6 bases). CDR3 length: 13 amino acids. Trimming removed 0 bases from V and 9 bases from J, with 10 bases in between. The germline CDR1 and CDR2 sequences are MNHEY and SVGEGT. CDR3 in amino acids: CASSYSITGTQYF. In nucleotides, the CDR3 is TGTGCCAGCAGTTACTCGATAACAGGGACGCAGTATTTT.

The table lists this clonotype with many counts. This sequence joins TRBV28 and TRBJ1-4; 9 bases fit TRBD1. Germline loops: CDR1 MDHEN, CDR2 SYDVKM. This CDR3 is 14 amino acids long. V was pared by 6 bases and J by 8 bases, with 7 bases of the junction left unmatched. The CDR3 loop is CASRRDRVREKLFF. CDR3 coding DNA: TGTGCCAGCAGGCGGGACAGGGTACGGGAAAAACTGTTTTTT.

This clonotype was counted ten times or more. The chain couples TRBV2 to TRBJ2-3; TRBD2 matches at 9 bases. The CDR3 sequence is 15 residues long. With V trimmed by 4 bases and J by 5 bases, 7 bases remained unmatched. Germline values: CDR1 SNHLY, CDR2 FYNNEI. The CDR3 coding sequence is TGTGCCAGCAGTGTCAGCGCGGGGGGGAAAGATACGCAGTATTTT. Translated: CASSVSAGGKDTQYF.

This clonotype was recorded at least ten times. This chain links TRBV29-1 with TRBJ1-2, with 9 bases that match TRBD1. With V trimmed by 2 bases and J by 4 bases, 11 bases remained unmatched. The CDR3 is 16 amino acids. Germline CDR1 and CDR2: SQVTM and ANQGSEA. The CDR3 coding sequence is TGCAGCGTTGAAAGGGGCGACAGGGGGTTCTTCTATGGCTACACCTTC. Its protein is CSVERGDRGFFYGYTF. Supplemented by reference TRBV29-1 and TRBJ1-2, the full variable domain reads SAVISQKPSRDICQRGTSLTIQCQVDSQVTMMFWYRQQPGQSLTLIATANQGSEATYESGFVIDKFPISRPNLTFSTLTVSNMSPEDSSIYLCSVERGDRGFFYGYTFGSGTRLTVV.

This clonotype was counted many times. The DNA for the CDR3 is TGTGCCAGCAGTGAAGCAAGGACAGGCTATAATTCACCCCTCCACTTT. This gives the protein CASSEARTGYNSPLHF. This chain joins TRBV6-1 and TRBJ1-6; 7 bases are a match to TRBD1. Germline V lookup: CDR1 MNHNS, CDR2 SASEGT. The CDR3 runs to 16 residues. The J segment lost 3 bases and the V segment lost 0 bases, leaving 2 bases of the junction unmatched.

At least ten counts were recorded for this clonotype. This chain uses TRBV29-1 with TRBJ2-2, with D perhaps assigned TRBD1 or TRBD2 (5 bases each). With 7 bases removed from V and 6 bases from J, the gap between germline ends came to 9 bases. The germline V gene has CDR1 SQVTM and CDR2 ANQGSEA. The CDR3 loop spans 11 amino acids. In DNA, the CDR3 is TGCAGCGCGGGGCGAGCCGGGGAGCTGTTTTTT. Its protein is CSAGRAGELFF.

The table lists this clonotype with a few counts. J is TRBJ2-1 and V is TRBV2, with TRBD2 matching over 8 bases. The CDR3 extends over 13 amino acids. The germline V gene has CDR1 SNHLY and CDR2 FYNNEI. V lost 7 bases to trimming and J lost 9 bases; unmatched junction nucleotides: 8. CDR3 loop: CASNREGVGEQFF. The CDR3 DNA sequence: TGTGCCAGCAACCGGGAGGGGGTCGGTGAGCAGTTCTTC. Looking up the rest from reference TRBV2 and TRBJ2-1 gives the full variable domain: EPEVTQTPSHQVTQMGQEVILRCVPISNHLYFYWYRQILGQKVEFLVSFYNNEISEKSEIFDDQFSVERPDGSNFTLKIRSTKLEDSAMYFCASNREGVGEQFFGPGTRLTVL.

This clonotype was seen ten or more times. The gene calls are TRBV5-6 and TRBJ2-7; D is ambiguous. Trimming stripped 1 base from V and 4 bases from J, with 3 bases between. This CDR3 spans 11 amino acids. CDR1 and CDR2 (germline): SGHDT, YYEEEE. The CDR3 sequence is CASSLMYEQYF. In DNA, the CDR3 is TGTGCCAGCAGCTTGATGTACGAGCAGTACTTC.

This clonotype appeared many times. The chain joins TRBV6-5 to TRBJ1-5; D is perhaps TRBD1 (5 bases). Germline V CDR1 and CDR2: MNHEY, SVGAGI. The CDR3 length is 16 residues. With 0 bases removed from V and 3 bases from J, the gap between germline ends came to 12 bases. The CDR3 region is CASSYSPRGPNQPQHF. The CDR3 nucleotides are TGTGCCAGCAGTTACTCTCCCCGGGGCCCCAATCAGCCCCAGCATTTT.

The chain uses TRBV30 and TRBJ2-5, with unresolved D. The V and J ends lost 4 bases and 4 bases respectively, with 10 bases between them. The CDR3 contains 12 residues. Germline V lookup: CDR1 GTSNPN, CDR2 SVGIG (reference sequence). The CDR3 DNA is TGTGCCTGGAAATTCAACGGAGAGACCCAGTACTTC. Translating gives CAWKFNGETQYF.

The chain combines TRBV7-2 with TRBJ1-5; D call uncertain. From germline, CDR1 is SGHTA and CDR2 FQGNSA. The CDR3 has 15 amino acids. V was pared by 5 bases and J by 0 bases, with 11 bases between. Written as DNA, the CDR3 is TGTGCCAGCAGCCCTGAGGAGGGTAGCAATCAGCCCCAGCATTTT. Translation: CASSPEEGSNQPQHF.

This clonotype occurred a few times. The CDR3 reads CASSPTGGHPYEQYF. CDR3 in DNA: TGTGCCAGCAGCCCAACAGGGGGACATCCCTACGAGCAGTACTTC. This chain joins TRBV7-2 and TRBJ2-7, with 8 bases that match TRBD1. Germline values: CDR1 SGHTA, CDR2 FQGNSA. V trimming: 5 bases; J trimming: 2 bases; junction bases outside the gene matches: 8. There are 15 residues in the CDR3.